This T cell receptor (beta chain) was sequenced in a study of neurological immune-mediated disorders. TCRdb fed the 5' RACE reads into MiXCR, producing one record per CDR3 protein. The sample has 100,000 to 150,000 distinct CDR3 sequences; about 3.2% are singletons. The table lists this clonotype with many counts. Trimming pared 4 bases from V and 4 bases from J, leaving 10 bases between. This CDR3 region has 13 residues. The sample taken for sequencing was PBMCs. V usage is TRBV12-3 or TRBV12-4 and J usage is TRBJ1-2; D uncertain. This sequence originates from a woman aged 30 to 39 with multiple sclerosis. The CDR3 region has the DNA TGTGCCAGCAGTTCGCGGGCGGGCTATGGCTACACCTTC. This codes for CASSSRAGYGYTF.